The 24 T cell receptor beta chains below were found in one sample sequenced in a study of cytomegalovirus exposure and HLA in healthy donors. A multiplex PCR was run with 60 Vbeta primers and 13 Jbeta primers. Sequencing was performed with immunoSEQ multiplex PCR; in TCRdb, only in-frame clones are kept and a portion is missing. The sample has roughly 100,000 clones, roughly 82% seen once; the top ten hold around 2.6%. Sequenced input: PBMCs. Receptors originate from a male donor in good health and CMV-seropositive.

The chain combines TRBV29-1 with TRBJ2-7, with 10 bases aligning to TRBD1. The germline V gene encodes CDR1 SQVTM and CDR2 ANQGSEA. Germline trimming cut 6 bases from V and 1 base from J; bases unmatched to any gene: 9. The CDR3 covers 15 residues. In DNA, the CDR3 is TGCAGCGTCCGCTCGACAGGGGGCTTATCCTACGAGCAGTACTTC. Its translation: CSVRSTGGLSYEQYF.

The V and J genes are TRBV5-3 and TRBJ1-2; perhaps TRBD1 as D (6 bases). TRBV5-3 is known as an ORF, though its function is uncertain. There are 16 residues in the CDR3. Trimming stripped 3 bases from V and 4 bases from J, with 19 bases between. In DNA form, the CDR3 reads TGTGCCAGAAGCTGCGGACAGAACCTATTGACCTATGGCTACACCTTC. Translating gives CARSCGQNLLTYGYTF.

This chain joins TRBV28 and TRBJ1-5; D not resolved. Per the germline V gene, CDR1 is MDHEN and CDR2 is SYDVKM. The CDR3 is 14 residues long. V lost 1 base to trimming and J lost 4 bases, with 8 bases between them. The CDR3 DNA sequence: TGTGCCAGCAGTTTATCAGTCCCGAATCAGCCCCAGCATTTT. Amino acid sequence: CASSLSVPNQPQHF.

The chain combines TRBV6-5 with TRBJ1-1; D uncertain. The V end was cut by 0 bases, the J end by 6 bases, with 11 bases between. The CDR3 consists of 14 residues. The germline V gene has CDR1 MNHEY and CDR2 SVGAGI. CDR3 sequence (DNA): TGTGCCAGCAGTTACTCGGGAATCGGGGCTGAAGCTTTCTTT. It translates to CASSYSGIGAEAFF.

The chain uses TRBV5-6 and TRBJ1-2, with 12 bases identical to TRBD1. Germline V CDR1 and CDR2: SGHDT, YYEEEE. The J segment lost 4 bases and the V segment lost 4 bases, leaving 5 bases of the junction unmatched. The CDR3 extends over 15 amino acids. The CDR3 nucleotides are TGTGCCAGCAGCGGGACAGGGGGCGGATTCTATGGCTACACCTTC. Translated, it gives CASSGTGGGFYGYTF.

The V call is TRBV19, the J call TRBJ1-1; D is unresolved. CDR3 size: 14 residues. Germline assignment: CDR1 LNHDA and CDR2 SQIVND (reference sequence). V lost 3 bases to trimming and J lost 5 bases, with 13 bases between them. The CDR3 DNA reads as TGTGCCAGTAGTATCGGTCCTGTGAGGACTGAAGCTTTCTTT. This encodes CASSIGPVRTEAFF.

In its sample, this clone was seen once. V is TRBV5-6 and J is TRBJ2-7; TRBD1 agrees at 9 bases. This CDR3 contains 14 residues. Germline-derived CDR1 and CDR2 are SGHDT and YYEEEE. The junction had 7 bases not matched to a gene; V was cut back by 6 bases and J by 3 bases. This chain's CDR3 is CASNVWGQGYEQYF. The CDR3 DNA follows: TGTGCCAGCAATGTGTGGGGACAGGGCTACGAGCAGTACTTC.

The V gene is TRBV7-9, the J gene TRBJ1-2; 10 positions agree with TRBD1. Looked up from germline, CDR1 is SEHNR and CDR2 is FQNEAQ (reference sequence). Losses at the gene ends were 1 base for V and 2 bases for J; bases not matched to a gene: 7. The CDR3 length is 17 residues. The CDR3 loop is CASSLEGLGQGNYGYTF. CDR3 DNA: TGTGCCAGCAGCTTAGAGGGTCTGGGACAGGGGAACTATGGCTACACCTTC.

This clone has just a few counts. The chain is built from TRBV4-2 and TRBJ2-3; TRBD2 aligns across 7 bases. CDR3 size: 16 residues. The J segment lost 0 bases and the V segment lost 0 bases, leaving 3 bases of the junction unmatched. Germline V gene data show CDR1 as LGHNA and CDR2 as YNFKEQ. The CDR3 spells CASSQDTGLSTDTQYF. The CDR3 DNA is TGTGCCAGCAGCCAAGATACGGGACTAAGCACAGATACGCAGTATTTT.

The chain uses TRBV7-8 and TRBJ1-4, with 7 bases lining up with TRBD1. Germline lookup yields CDR1 SGHVS and CDR2 FQNEAQ. V trimming: 4 bases; J trimming: 8 bases; junction bases outside the gene matches: 7. This CDR3 region has 14 residues. CDR3 nucleotides: TGTGCCAGCAGCTCCCGGGACAGATCCGAAAAACTGTTTTTT. This gives the protein CASSSRDRSEKLFF.

The rearrangement uses TRBV9 and TRBJ2-3; TRBD1 agrees at 9 bases. The V gene's germline CDR1 is SGDLS and CDR2 YYNGEE. V shed 1 base, J shed 3 bases, and the junction held 3 bases outside the gene matches. This CDR3 comprises 15 residues. CDR3 loop: CASSVPGQGTDTQYF. The CDR3 DNA sequence: TGTGCCAGCAGCGTACCGGGACAGGGAACAGATACGCAGTATTTT.

In DNA form, the CDR3 reads TGTGCCAGCAGTGACTCGCGGGGGGGCCCAGATACGCAGTATTTT. Residues: CASSDSRGGPDTQYF. The chain uses TRBV6-4 and TRBJ2-3; 9 nucleotides match TRBD2. The ends lost 0 bases at V and 4 bases at J; junction bases unmatched: 2. The CDR3 length is 15 residues. CDR1 and CDR2 (germline): MRHNA, SNTAGT.

This sequence joins TRBV6-5 and TRBJ1-3; no clear D gene. This CDR3 is 15 amino acids long. Trimming took off 6 bases at V and 4 bases at J, with 16 bases between the two ends. Germline V gene data show CDR1 as MNHEY and CDR2 as SVGAGI. The CDR3 region has the DNA TGTGCCAGCAGGGGTTGGGCAGAGGGAGGAAACACCATATATTTT. Residues: CASRGWAEGGNTIYF.

This chain joins TRBV6-5 and TRBJ2-7, with D possibly matching TRBD1 (8 bases). The CDR3 has 14 amino acids. V was clipped by 7 bases and J by 6 bases, with 19 bases between them. Germline assignment: CDR1 MNHEY and CDR2 SVGAGI. The chain's CDR3 is CASKAGQAFREQYF. In nucleotides, the CDR3 is TGTGCCAGCAAAGCGGGACAGGCCTTCCGCGAGCAGTACTTC.

The chain joins TRBV10-3 to TRBJ1-1; 8 positions agree with TRBD1. The CDR3 loop spans 13 amino acids. Germline values: CDR1 ENHRY, CDR2 SYGVKD. V lost 6 bases to trimming and J lost 6 bases; unmatched junction nucleotides: 6. CDR3 in amino acids: CAIREGQGAEAFF. The CDR3 coding sequence is TGTGCCATCAGGGAAGGACAGGGTGCTGAAGCTTTCTTT.

This clone appeared once. The V call is TRBV7-6, the J call TRBJ2-1; 12 bases agree with TRBD2. The CDR3 runs 15 residues. Trimming removed 7 bases from V and 4 bases from J; junction bases left unmatched: 5. Germline V gives CDR1 SGHVS, CDR2 FNYEAQ. CDR3 region: CASKMTSGSYNEQFF. The CDR3 DNA follows: TGTGCCAGCAAAATGACTAGCGGGAGTTACAATGAGCAGTTCTTC.

This clone came up once. CDR3 coding DNA: TGTGCCAGCAGCGTAGAAGGACGACTAGCGGGGTTGGTAGATACGCAGTATTTT. As protein: CASSVEGRLAGLVDTQYF. This chain joins TRBV9 and TRBJ2-3; 11 nucleotides match TRBD2. The CDR3 is made up of 18 amino acids. The ends lost 0 bases at V and 5 bases at J; junction bases unmatched: 11. Germline values: CDR1 SGDLS, CDR2 YYNGEE.

A single count supports this clone. V and J are TRBV5-8 and TRBJ1-5; 8 bases are shared with TRBD1. CDR3 length: 14 amino acids. V lost 2 bases and J lost 5; bases outside the gene matches: 3. Germline-derived CDR1 and CDR2 are SGHTS and YDEGEE. The chain's CDR3 is CASSFGQGDQPQHF. As DNA, the CDR3 is TGTGCCAGCAGCTTTGGACAGGGCGATCAGCCCCAGCATTTT.

This clone was detected a few times. The chain combines TRBV2 with TRBJ2-7; no reliable D call. CDR1 SNHLY and CDR2 FYNNEI come from the germline V gene. The CDR3 consists of 13 residues. Deletions cut 2 bases from V and 0 bases from J, with 5 bases between. CDR3 DNA: TGTGCCAGCAGTGAACATAGCTCCTACGAGCAGTACTTC. Translation: CASSEHSSYEQYF.

The V and J genes are TRBV4-1 and TRBJ1-1; D is ambiguous. Germline CDR1 reads MGHRA; CDR2 reads YSYEKL. Trimming took 4 bases from V and 6 from J, leaving 15 bases between them. This CDR3 spans 14 amino acids. CDR3 sequence (DNA): TGCGCCAGCAGCCTCGGGAGAGACAACCCTGAAGCTTTCTTT. Translating gives CASSLGRDNPEAFF.

V usage is TRBV28 and J usage is TRBJ1-4; D might be TRBD1 (6 bases). CDR1 is MDHEN and CDR2 is SYDVKM in the germline V gene. There are 15 residues in the CDR3. V lost 2 bases and J lost 7, with 14 bases in between. CDR3: CASSLEAGDREKLFF. The DNA for the CDR3 is TGTGCCAGCAGTTTAGAGGCAGGGGATCGTGAAAAACTGTTTTTT.

The chain recombines TRBV5-1 with TRBJ2-7, with 9 positions matching TRBD2. Germline-derived CDR1 and CDR2 are SGHRS and YFSETQ. This CDR3 comprises 14 residues. J lost 3 bases, V lost 2 bases, and 3 bases had no gene match. DNA for the CDR3: TGCGCCAGCAGCTTCGCGACTAGCGGCTACGAGCAGTACTTC. Residues: CASSFATSGYEQYF.

V gene TRBV5-1 combines with J gene TRBJ2-6; TRBD1 aligns across 7 bases. The CDR3 is made up of 17 amino acids. Per germline, CDR1 SGHRS and CDR2 YFSETQ. V shed 4 bases and J 6 bases; nucleotides not matched to a gene: 13. The CDR3 loop is CASSVRDSLGVANVLTF. DNA for the CDR3: TGCGCCAGCAGCGTCCGGGACAGCCTCGGCGTGGCCAACGTCCTGACTTTC.

The chain has TRBV4-3 and TRBJ2-3, with TRBD1 as a possible D gene (6 bases). Trimming left V 5 bases short and J 2 bases short, with 20 bases between. The CDR3 runs 17 residues. Looked up from germline, CDR1 is LGHNA and CDR2 is YSLEER. This chain's CDR3 is CASSAMPQGSTTDTQYF. DNA for the CDR3: TGCGCCAGCAGCGCGATGCCACAGGGTTCGACCACAGATACGCAGTATTTT.